This T cell receptor beta chain was found in a study of T cell responses to AZD1222 COVID-19 vaccine. Whole-study findings and limits: The breadth and depth of Spike-specific TCRs increased once two AZD1222 doses had been given. Variant regions that are unmutated are reportedly the target of nearly half of spike-specific TCRs.

About this clone itself: Its antigen is not known.

In germline, CDR1 is LNHDA, CDR2 SQIVND (reference sequence). The CDR3 consists of 14 residues. V was pared by 4 bases and J by 4 bases, with 14 bases between. Method: immunoSEQ multiplex PCR; TCRdb's copy keeps in-frame clones and lacks some. The top ten clones hold about 7.5% of a sample with 100,000 to 150,000 clones, 92% of them seen once. The clonotype originates from an adult who received the AZD1222 COVID-19 vaccine. Sequenced here: peripheral blood, sampled 28 days after the second AZD1222 dose. The chain carries TRBV19 and TRBJ2-7; possibly TRBD2 for D (7 bases). CDR3 in amino acids: CASSTRGGGYEQYF. CDR3 nucleotides: TGTGCCAGTAGTACCCGGGGAGGGGGATACGAGCAGTACTTC.